This is a list of T cell receptor beta chains from one sample in a study of post-analysis software for immune sequencing data. MiXCR, run by TCRdb on the PCR reads, gives a single entry per CDR3 protein. The data contain 750,000 to 950,000 distinct CDR3 sequences, around 50% of them seen just once; the ten biggest clones take up approximately 4.2%. Sequenced: blood. The receptor set was obtained from a girl aged 5-17 years with multiple sclerosis. Both conserved end residues are part of each CDR3.

j_call v_call cdr3_aa
TRBJ2-3 TRBV29-1 CSALSHTDTQYF
TRBJ1-2 TRBV11-2 CASSLLTANYGYTF
TRBJ1-2 TRBV6-1 CASSHEGDRVPPLYGYTF
TRBJ2-7 TRBV5-1 CASSLGGTGITYEQYF
TRBJ1-4 TRBV7-9 CASSPGGTASGKLFF
TRBJ2-5 TRBV3-1 CASSQVGLAGGEETQYF
TRBJ2-3 TRBV20-1 CSAPMASTQYF
TRBJ2-1 TRBV3-1 CASSAIGSGRANEQFF
TRBJ2-7 TRBV5-1 CASSLLGTGSYEQYF
TRBJ1-2 TRBV7-2 CASSYPLGPREGGYTF
TRBJ1-5 TRBV7-9 CASSLGDRGQQPQHF
. TRBV7-6 CASNKSPGIVIETQYF
TRBJ2-7 TRBV7-3 CASSQTGGATYEQYF
TRBJ2-5 TRBV4-1 CASSLAWTGGATQYF
TRBJ2-7 TRBV10-3 CAISGGTYEQYF
TRBJ1-1 TRBV12-3/TRBV12-4 CASRRTRAEAFF
TRBJ2-7 TRBV6-2/TRBV6-3 CASSGTVPYEQYF
TRBJ2-3 TRBV20-1 CSARDPWTSTDTQYF
TRBJ2-7 TRBV6-6 CASSYWGASSYEQYF
TRBJ2-3 TRBV10-3 CAISESGSGGAADTQYF
TRBJ2-5 TRBV20-1 CSATLTGQETQYF
TRBJ1-5 TRBV6-5 CASSVGQGNSQPQHF
TRBJ1-1 TRBV4-1 CASSQRGLNTEAFF
TRBJ2-7 TRBV7-3 CASSHRRANYEQYF
TRBJ2-7 TRBV10-3 CAIREDRRSYEQYF
TRBJ1-2 TRBV5-1 CASSLSGVFGYTF
TRBJ1-1 TRBV29-1 CSVEDHKGVGIVAFF
TRBJ2-5 TRBV3-1 CASSGGGEQQYF
TRBJ2-1 TRBV9 CASSEVENNEQFF
TRBJ2-1 TRBV29-1 CSVAVGLGAGVQFF
TRBJ1-1 TRBV5-1 CASSSGAVMNTEAFF
TRBJ1-2 TRBV20-1 CSAREDFYGYTF
TRBJ1-2 TRBV12-3/TRBV12-4 CASSFGENYGYTF
TRBJ2-1 TRBV19 CASSIGPYNEQFF
TRBJ1-3 TRBV29-1 CSVEVAGNTIYF
TRBJ2-7 TRBV6-6 CASSYPTSGNYEQYF
TRBJ2-5 TRBV4-1 CASSHAGTSEETQYF
TRBJ2-3 TRBV7-2 CASSPQGKGGTDTQYF
TRBJ2-5 TRBV7-3 CASSPSGRSETQYF
TRBJ1-2 TRBV7-2 CASSLKAQGDYGYTF
TRBJ2-3 TRBV10-3 CAIRVAAGTDTQYF
TRBJ2-7 TRBV29-1 CSVEANRGKWEQYF
TRBJ1-5 TRBV6-5 CASRLGQYSNQPQHF
TRBJ1-5 TRBV20-1 CSASRDSNQPQHF
TRBJ2-1 TRBV14 CASSQAWRVAYNEQFF
TRBJ2-3 TRBV29-1 CSVGTVTQHMQYF
TRBJ1-4 TRBV12-3/TRBV12-4 CASSLGDRVTTNEKLFF
TRBJ2-1 TRBV20-1 CSGTGDNEQFF
TRBJ1-2 TRBV6-5 CASSSPPSRGYGYTF
. TRBV11-1 CASAWGRETQYF
TRBJ2-7 TRBV7-2 CASGLGDRGQYEQYF
TRBJ2-1 TRBV29-1 CSVELQGYNEQFF
TRBJ2-5 TRBV7-9 CASSDRTSGQETQYF
TRBJ1-5 TRBV12-3/TRBV12-4 CASRLGQSSNQPQHF
TRBJ2-1 TRBV15 CATTFSRDSYNEQFF